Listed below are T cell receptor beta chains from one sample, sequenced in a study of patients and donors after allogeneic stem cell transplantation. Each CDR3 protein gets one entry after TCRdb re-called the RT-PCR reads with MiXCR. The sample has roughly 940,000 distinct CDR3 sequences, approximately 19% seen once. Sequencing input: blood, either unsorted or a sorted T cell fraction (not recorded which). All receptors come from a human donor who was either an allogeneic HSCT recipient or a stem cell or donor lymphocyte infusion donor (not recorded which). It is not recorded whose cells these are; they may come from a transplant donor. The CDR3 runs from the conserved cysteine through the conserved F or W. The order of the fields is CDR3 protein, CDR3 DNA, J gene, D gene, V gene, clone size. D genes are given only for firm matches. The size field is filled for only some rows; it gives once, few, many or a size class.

CASSLVIRWQITYEQYF TGTGCCAGCAGCTTAGTCATCCGGTGGCAGATCACCTACGAGCAGTACTTC TRBJ2-7 NA TRBV7-6 NA
CASSLASGRAGADTQYF TGTGCCAGCAGCTTGGCTAGCGGGAGGGCCGGGGCAGATACGCAGTATTTT TRBJ2-3 TRBD2 TRBV11-1 few
CASSAPKLAVWGNEQFF TGTGCCAGCAGTGCGCCAAAACTGGCCGTTTGGGGCAATGAGCAGTTCTTC TRBJ2-1 NA TRBV25-1 few
CASAVDRGLYEQYF TGCGCCAGCGCCGTGGACAGGGGGTTGTACGAGCAGTACTTC TRBJ2-7 TRBD1 TRBV5-1 NA
CASSFAGGNEQFF TGTGCCAGCAGTTTTGCGGGGGGCAATGAGCAGTTCTTC TRBJ2-1 TRBD2 TRBV12-3/TRBV12-4 many
CSVVPGLWQGRVYGYTF TGCAGCGTTGTTCCTGGGTTGTGGCAGGGAAGGGTCTATGGCTACACCTTC TRBJ1-2 NA TRBV29-1 NA
CASAVDGNTIYF TGCGCCAGCGCGGTGGACGGAAACACCATATATTTT TRBJ1-3 NA TRBV5-1 NA
CASSRGGLQETQYF TGTGCCAGCAGCCGGGGGGGACTCCAAGAGACCCAGTACTTC TRBJ2-5 TRBD2 TRBV11-2 many
CASSLDVNSPLHF TGTGCCAGCAGCTTAGATGTTAATTCACCCCTCCACTTT TRBJ1-6 NA TRBV11-2 NA
CASSRNSDSYTDTQYF TGTGCCAGCAGCCGCAATTCGGACAGCTACACAGATACGCAGTATTTT TRBJ2-3 NA TRBV7-7 NA
CSVHTGLFEGYGYTF TGCAGCGTTCACACCGGGCTTTTCGAGGGCTATGGCTACACCTTC TRBJ1-2 NA TRBV29-1 NA